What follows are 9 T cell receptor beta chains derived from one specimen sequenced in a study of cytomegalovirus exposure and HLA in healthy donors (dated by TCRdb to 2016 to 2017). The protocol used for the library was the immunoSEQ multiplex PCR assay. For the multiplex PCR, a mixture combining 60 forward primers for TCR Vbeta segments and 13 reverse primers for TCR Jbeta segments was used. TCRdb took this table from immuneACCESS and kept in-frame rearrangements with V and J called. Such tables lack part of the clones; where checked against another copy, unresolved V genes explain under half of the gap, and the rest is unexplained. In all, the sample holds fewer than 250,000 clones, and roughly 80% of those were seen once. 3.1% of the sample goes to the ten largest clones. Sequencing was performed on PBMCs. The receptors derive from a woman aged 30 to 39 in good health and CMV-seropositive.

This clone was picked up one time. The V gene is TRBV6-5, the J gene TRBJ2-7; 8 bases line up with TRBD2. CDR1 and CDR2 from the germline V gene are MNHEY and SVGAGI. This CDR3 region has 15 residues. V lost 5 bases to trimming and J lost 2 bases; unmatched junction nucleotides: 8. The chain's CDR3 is CASSPQRAGAYEQYF. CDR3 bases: TGTGCCAGCAGTCCCCAAAGAGCGGGAGCCTACGAGCAGTACTTC.

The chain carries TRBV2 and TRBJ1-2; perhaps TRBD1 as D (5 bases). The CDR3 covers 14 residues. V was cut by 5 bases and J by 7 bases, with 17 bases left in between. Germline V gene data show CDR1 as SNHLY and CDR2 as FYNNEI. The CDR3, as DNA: TGTGCCAGCAGTCCTCGTGCAGGGTTCGGTGGCTACACCTTC. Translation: CASSPRAGFGGYTF. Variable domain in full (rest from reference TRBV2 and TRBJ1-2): EPEVTQTPSHQVTQMGQEVILRCVPISNHLYFYWYRQILGQKVEFLVSFYNNEISEKSEIFDDQFSVERPDGSNFTLKIRSTKLEDSAMYFCASSPRAGFGGYTFGSGTRLTVV.

The CDR3 protein is CASGQGGEQYF. CDR3 DNA: TGCGCCAGCGGGCAGGGTGGCGAGCAGTACTTC. The V and J genes are TRBV10-2 and TRBJ2-7; tentative D call: TRBD1 (5 bases). The CDR3 runs 11 residues. V was cut by 8 bases and J by 6 bases, with 11 bases left in between. Germline CDR1 and CDR2: WSHSY and SAAADI.

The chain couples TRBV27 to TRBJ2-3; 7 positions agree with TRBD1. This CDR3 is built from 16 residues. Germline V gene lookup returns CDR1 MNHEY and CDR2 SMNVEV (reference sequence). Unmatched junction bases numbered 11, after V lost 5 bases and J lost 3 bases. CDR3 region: CASSPHGTEGTDTQYF. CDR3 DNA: TGTGCCAGCAGTCCCCACGGGACAGAAGGAACAGATACGCAGTATTTT.

The CDR3 loop reads CASSLAGAGILSYEQYF. CDR3 nucleotides: TGTGCCAGCAGCCTGGCTGGGGCAGGCATTCTCTCCTACGAGCAGTACTTC. The V call is TRBV5-6, the J call TRBJ2-5; D perhaps matches TRBD1 (5 bases). The J call may be incorrect, as the DNA end agrees better with TRBJ2-7. CDR1 and CDR2 from the germline V gene are SGHDT and YYEEEE. The CDR3 loop spans 17 amino acids.

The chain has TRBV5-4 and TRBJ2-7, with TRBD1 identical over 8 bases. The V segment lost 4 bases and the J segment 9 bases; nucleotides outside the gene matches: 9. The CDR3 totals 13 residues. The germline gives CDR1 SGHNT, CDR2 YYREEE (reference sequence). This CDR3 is CASSRDRTLVQYF. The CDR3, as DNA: TGTGCCAGCAGCAGGGACAGGACTCTCGTGCAGTACTTC.

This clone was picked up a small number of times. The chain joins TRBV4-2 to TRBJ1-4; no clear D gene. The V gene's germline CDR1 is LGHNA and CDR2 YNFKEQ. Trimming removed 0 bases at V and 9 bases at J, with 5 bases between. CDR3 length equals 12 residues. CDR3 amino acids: CASSQDGQKLFF. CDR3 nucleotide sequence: TGTGCCAGCAGCCAAGATGGGCAAAAACTGTTTTTT.

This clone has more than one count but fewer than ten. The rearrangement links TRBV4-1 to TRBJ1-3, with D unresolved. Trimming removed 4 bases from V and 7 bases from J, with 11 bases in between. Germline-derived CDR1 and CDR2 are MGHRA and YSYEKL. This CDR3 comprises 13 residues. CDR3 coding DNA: TGCGCCAGCAGCCGAGGGTACGGGAACACCATATATTTT. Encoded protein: CASSRGYGNTIYF.

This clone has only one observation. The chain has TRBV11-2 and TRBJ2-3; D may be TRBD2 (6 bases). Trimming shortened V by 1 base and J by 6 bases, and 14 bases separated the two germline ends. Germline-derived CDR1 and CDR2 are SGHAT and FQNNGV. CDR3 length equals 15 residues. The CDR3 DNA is TGTGCCAGCAGCTTAGGGGGGAGGAGTAAGGATACGCAGTATTTT. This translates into CASSLGGRSKDTQYF.